This TCR beta chain was sequenced during a study of blood T cells in healthy people across ages. It was with a sample-barcoded 5' primer and a J-beta primer mix that a second PCR of roughly 6 to 11 cycles was run. TCRdb analysed the 5' RACE reads with MiXCR anew, one entry per CDR3 protein. The data show more than 800,000 distinct CDR3 sequences, under 45% seen once. V was trimmed by 6 bases and J by 7 bases, leaving 12 bases between them. The CDR3 sequence is 12 residues long. Material for sequencing was blood. The receptor's source is a woman aged 60-70 years in good health. This sequence joins TRBV12-3 or TRBV12-4 and TRBJ1-2, with D possibly being TRBD1 (6 bases). CDR3 nucleotide sequence: TGTGCCAGCAGCCCCGGGACACGTGGCTACACCTTC. Residues: CASSPGTRGYTF.